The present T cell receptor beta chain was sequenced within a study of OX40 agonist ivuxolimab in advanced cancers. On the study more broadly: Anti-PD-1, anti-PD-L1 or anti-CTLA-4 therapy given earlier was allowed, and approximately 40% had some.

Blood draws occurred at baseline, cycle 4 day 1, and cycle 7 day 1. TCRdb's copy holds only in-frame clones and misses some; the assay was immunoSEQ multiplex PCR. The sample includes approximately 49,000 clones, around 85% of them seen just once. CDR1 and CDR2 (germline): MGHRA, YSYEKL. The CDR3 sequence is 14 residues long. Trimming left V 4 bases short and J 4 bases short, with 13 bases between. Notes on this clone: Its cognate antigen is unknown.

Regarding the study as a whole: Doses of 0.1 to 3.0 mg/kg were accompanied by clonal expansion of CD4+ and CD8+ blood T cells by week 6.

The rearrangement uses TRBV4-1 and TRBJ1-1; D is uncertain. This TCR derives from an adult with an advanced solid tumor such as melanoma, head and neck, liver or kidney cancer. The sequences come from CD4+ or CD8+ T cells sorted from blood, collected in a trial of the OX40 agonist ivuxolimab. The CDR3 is CASSPPWDGTEAFF. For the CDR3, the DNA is TGCGCCAGCAGCCCCCCCTGGGATGGCACTGAAGCTTTCTTT.